This is a list of T cell receptor beta chains from one sample in a study of cytotoxic CD8 clonotypes in ibrutinib-treated CLL. Sequenced by immunoSEQ multiplex PCR; TCRdb stores in-frame clones only, minus some. The table records 150,000 or so clones, 65% to 85% of them present only once. The specimen comprised PBMCs, sampled after 36 months of ibrutinib treatment. The receptors were sampled from a human donor with chronic lymphocytic leukemia. CDR3s include the opening cysteine and the closing phenylalanine or tryptophan. The D gene is left open where the match is weak. Clone sizes are given selectively: once, few, many, or a class where the clone is expanded.

TRBD1	few	TRBV30	TRBJ2-2	CAHGTGYTGELFF	TGTGCCCACGGGACAGGGTACACCGGGGAGCTGTTTTTT
NA	NA	TRBV5-8	TRBJ2-3	CASSLEQGGGTDTQYF	TGTGCCAGCAGCTTGGAGCAGGGGGGGGGCACAGATACGCAGTATTTT
NA	NA	TRBV29-1	TRBJ1-4	CSVSPGVDNEKLFF	TGCAGCGTGAGCCCGGGGGTCGATAATGAAAAACTGTTTTTT
NA	NA	TRBV10-2	TRBJ2-7	CASSELGLVGREQYF	TGCGCCAGCAGTGAGCTGGGCCTGGTCGGGCGCGAGCAGTACTTC
NA	NA	TRBV11-2	TRBJ1-2	CASSFSNSGGYGYTF	TGTGCCAGCAGCTTCTCAAACTCTGGGGGCTATGGCTACACCTTC
TRBD1	NA	TRBV6-1	TRBJ2-1	CASQSGTGIFDEQFF	TGTGCCAGCCAATCCGGGACAGGGATATTTGATGAGCAGTTCTTC
NA	NA	TRBV19	TRBJ2-7	CASSFDSPYEQYF	TGTGCCAGTAGTTTTGACTCTCCCTACGAGCAGTACTTC
NA	NA	TRBV7-9	TRBJ2-7	CASGNKYEQYF	TGTGCCAGCGGAAACAAGTACGAGCAGTACTTC
NA	NA	TRBV9	TRBJ2-3	CASSVLPGTSSTDTQYF	TGTGCCAGCAGCGTATTACCAGGCACCTCAAGTACAGATACGCAGTATTTT
NA	once	TRBV6-5	TRBJ1-1	CASSLQAFF	TGTGCCAGCAGCCTCCAAGCTTTCTTT
NA	NA	TRBV4-1	TRBJ1-6	CASSQGAAKRPTYNSPLHF	TGCGCCAGCAGCCAAGGAGCGGCTAAGCGACCGACCTATAATTCACCCCTCCACTTT
NA	NA	TRBV28	TRBJ1-2	CASSWGGGRNYGYTF	TGTGCCAGCAGTTGGGGCGGGGGCAGGAACTATGGCTACACCTTC
TRBD2	NA	TRBV6-1	TRBJ2-3	CASSDPGLGGGVLGNTQYF	TGTGCCAGCAGTGACCCCGGGCTTGGCGGGGGGGTGTTAGGAAATACGCAGTATTTT
TRBD2	NA	TRBV7-3	TRBJ2-7	CASSSGTSDLYEQYF	TGTGCCAGCAGCTCTGGGACTAGCGACCTCTACGAGCAGTACTTC
TRBD1	NA	TRBV19	TRBJ1-1	CASSLGQGNTEAFF	TGTGCCAGTAGCCTCGGACAGGGGAACACTGAAGCTTTCTTT
NA	once	TRBV10-1	TRBJ2-7	CASSGHYEQYF	TGCGCCAGCAGTGGTCACTACGAGCAGTACTTC
TRBD1	NA	TRBV10-3	TRBJ1-1	CATTYRGPNTEAFF	TGTGCCACCACCTACAGGGGCCCGAACACTGAAGCTTTCTTT
NA	few	TRBV30	TRBJ1-3	CAWSVGGSGNTIYF	TGTGCCTGGAGTGTAGGGGGATCTGGAAACACCATATATTTT
NA	NA	TRBV20-1	TRBJ1-5	CSASGGSQHF	TGCAGTGCTAGTGGGGGGTCCCAGCATTTT
NA	few	TRBV19	TRBJ1-2	CASSIGGPWNRDPSPYGYTF	TGTGCCAGTAGTATAGGGGGCCCGTGGAACAGGGACCCGTCTCCCTATGGCTACACCTTC
NA	NA	TRBV5-1	TRBJ2-1	CASRPTVVYNEQFF	TGCGCCAGCAGGCCTACAGTCGTCTACAATGAGCAGTTCTTC
TRBD2	NA	TRBV5-4	TRBJ2-2	CASTVAGGNTGELFF	TGTGCCAGCACGGTAGCGGGGGGGAACACCGGGGAGCTGTTTTTT
NA	NA	TRBV6-6	TRBJ2-3	CASSFGLTSTDTQYF	TGTGCCAGCAGTTTTGGACTAACTAGCACAGATACGCAGTATTTT